This T cell receptor (beta chain) was found in a study of shared clonotypes between healthy human individuals. Study-level background: In total, the donors were a couple of women and a few men aged 18 to 49.

The assay ran at deep level. The sequenced material, unsorted PBMC DNA, was run on ten immunoSEQ deep assay plates. The assay was immunoSEQ multiplex PCR, and TCRdb's table has in-frame clones only and misses some. The repertoire includes around 500,000 clones, around 79% of them detected once, and about 12% sits in the top ten. What was sequenced was PBMCs. The source of this sequence is a middle-aged woman in good health. Some clones in this sample may be carry-over from other donors' samples.

This CDR3 reads CASSLGSASSYNEQFF. DNA for the CDR3: TGCGCCAGCAGCCTGGGATCGGCAAGCTCCTACAATGAGCAGTTCTTC. The V call is TRBV5-1, the J call TRBJ2-1; D is ambiguous. V gave up 4 bases and J gave up 0 bases, with 14 bases separating them. The V gene's germline CDR1 is SGHRS and CDR2 YFSETQ. The CDR3 contains 16 residues.